The present TCR beta chain was sequenced within a study of T cells in Graves' hyperthyroidism and ophthalmopathy. Findings and limits, study-wide: Blood also held most thyroid clonotypes expanded beyond 0.001. Ophthalmopathy and stable hyperthyroidism were separated by a 13 V-J model. The model anticipated ophthalmopathy a median about 7.1 months pre-onset.

TCR beta CDR3 sequences were amplified from RNA transcripts. The TCR CDR3 first-round RT-PCR relied on the HTBI primer set. Using its own MiXCR run on the multiplex PCR reads, TCRdb lists one record per CDR3 protein. The table includes about 640,000 distinct CDR3 sequences, around 21% detected once. J was trimmed by 5 bases and V by 3 bases; bases with no gene match: 7. The CDR3 is made up of 16 amino acids. Germline CDR1 and CDR2: MNHNS and SASEGT. This clonotype has just a few counts. Its antigen remains unidentified. Clinicians diagnosed patients from clinical symptoms, serum thyroxine and TRAb, thyroid ultrasound and orbital computed tomography.

The TCR comes from a man aged 30 to 45 with Graves' ophthalmopathy. The sequenced sample was blood. V usage is TRBV6-1 and J usage is TRBJ1-6; 7 positions agree with TRBD1. The CDR3 sequence: CASSDGRGVNNSPLHF. CDR3 nucleotides: TGTGCCAGCAGTGACGGCAGGGGGGTAAATAATTCACCCCTCCACTTT.